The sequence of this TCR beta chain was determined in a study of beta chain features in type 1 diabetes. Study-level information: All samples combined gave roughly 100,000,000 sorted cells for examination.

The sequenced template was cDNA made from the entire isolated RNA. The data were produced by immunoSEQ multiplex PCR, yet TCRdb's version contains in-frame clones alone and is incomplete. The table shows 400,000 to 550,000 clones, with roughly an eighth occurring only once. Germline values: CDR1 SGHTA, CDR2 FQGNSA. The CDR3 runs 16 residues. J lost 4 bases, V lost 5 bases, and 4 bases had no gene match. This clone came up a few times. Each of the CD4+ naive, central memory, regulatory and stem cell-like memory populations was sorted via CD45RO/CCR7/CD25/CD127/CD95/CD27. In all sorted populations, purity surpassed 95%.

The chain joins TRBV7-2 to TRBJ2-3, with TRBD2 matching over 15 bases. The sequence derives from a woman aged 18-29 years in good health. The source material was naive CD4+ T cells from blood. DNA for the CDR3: TGTGCCAGCAGCCAGGGACTAGCGGGGGGAGCAGATACGCAGTATTTT. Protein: CASSQGLAGGADTQYF.